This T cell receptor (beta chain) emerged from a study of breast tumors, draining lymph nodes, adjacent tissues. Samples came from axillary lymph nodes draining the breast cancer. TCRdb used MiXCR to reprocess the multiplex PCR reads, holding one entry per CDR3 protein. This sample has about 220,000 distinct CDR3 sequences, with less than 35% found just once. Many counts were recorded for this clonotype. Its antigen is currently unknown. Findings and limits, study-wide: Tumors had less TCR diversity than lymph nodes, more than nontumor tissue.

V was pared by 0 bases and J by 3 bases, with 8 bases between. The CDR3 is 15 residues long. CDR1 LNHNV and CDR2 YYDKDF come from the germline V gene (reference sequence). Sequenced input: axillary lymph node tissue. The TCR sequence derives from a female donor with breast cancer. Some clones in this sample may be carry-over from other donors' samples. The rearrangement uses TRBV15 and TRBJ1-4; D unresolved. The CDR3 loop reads CATSRDRAANEKLFF. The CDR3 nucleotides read TGTGCCACCAGCAGAGATCGGGCGGCTAATGAAAAACTGTTTTTT. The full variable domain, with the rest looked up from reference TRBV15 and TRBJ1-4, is DAMVIQNPRYQVTQFGKPVTLSCSQTLNHNVMYWYQQKSSQAPKLLFHYYDKDFNNEADTPDNFQSRRPNTSFCFLDIRSPGLGDTAMYLCATSRDRAANEKLFFGSGTQLSVL.